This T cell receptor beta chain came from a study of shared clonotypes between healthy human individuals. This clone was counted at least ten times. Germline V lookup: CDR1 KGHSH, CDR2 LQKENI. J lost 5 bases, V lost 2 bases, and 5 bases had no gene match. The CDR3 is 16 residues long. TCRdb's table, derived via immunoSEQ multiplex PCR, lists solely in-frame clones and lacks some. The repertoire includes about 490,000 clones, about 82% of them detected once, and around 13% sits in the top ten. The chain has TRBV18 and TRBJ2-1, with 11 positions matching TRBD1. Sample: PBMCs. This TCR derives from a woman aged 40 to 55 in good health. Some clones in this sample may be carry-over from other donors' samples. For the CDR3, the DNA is TGTGCCAGCTCACCATGGACAGGGGGCTTGGACAATGAGCAGTTCTTC. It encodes CASSPWTGGLDNEQFF.